Sequencing of this TCR beta chain was carried out in a study of cytomegalovirus exposure and HLA in healthy donors. Study-level points and caveats: Equally common other TCR beta chains were less clonally expanded than HLA-associated ones, a later analysis found. Analysis was carried out at a later point, and it linked a missense DCLRE1C variant to TCR beta V- and J-gene trimming.

60 Vbeta and 13 Jbeta primers were used in PCR. Original analysis: Tens of millions of unique TCR beta chains, 9 million to 14 million shared, were counted in a later analysis. The protocol was immunoSEQ multiplex PCR, while the TCRdb copy is restricted to in-frame clones and leaves out a portion. V and J calls and clone size follow that table, whereas D and trimming were derived from the DNA. The listing contains more than 100,000 clones. On this clone itself: Its target is not known.

CDR3 size: 13 residues. Trimming cost V 5 bases and J 0 bases, with 6 bases left between them. CDR1 is SGHDT and CDR2 is YYEEEE in the germline V gene. This sequence was found in a woman between 40 and 55 years old in good health and CMV-seronegative. The sequencing sample was made of PBMCs. The rearrangement links TRBV5-6 to TRBJ1-3; D is undetermined. CDR3 in DNA: TGTGCCAGCAGGTACAGCTCTGGAAACACCATATATTTT. Residues: CASRYSSGNTIYF.